This section outlines one TCR beta chain sequence together with its context. How the authors handled the data: By means of reference gene primer amplification, nucleated cell counts were estimated. Profiling relied on immunoSEQ multiplex PCR, and the TCRdb table lists in-frame clones only, not all of them. That table gives V, J and clone size, and the DNA gave D and trimming. Of hundreds of thousands of clones in the sample, roughly 86% were seen once. This record comes from a study of blood T cell repertoires in COVID-19. Overall study: From the United States, Italy and Spain came samples of acute and convalescent COVID-19. From T cells, B-cell-depleted T cells, or PBMCs came the material, which was cDNA or gDNA.

Participants were aged roughly 18 to 90 years, lived in around 25 US areas, and enrolled virtually. Trimming at V came to 8 bases and at J to 3 bases, leaving 8 bases not matched to a gene. Germline assignment: CDR1 SNHLY and CDR2 FYNNEI. The CDR3 spans 14 residues. J is TRBJ2-7 and V is TRBV2, with TRBD2 matching over 9 bases. Sequenced sample: PBMCs or T cells enriched from blood (not recorded which). The TCR sequence derives from a woman aged 25 to 39 with acute COVID-19. CDR3 region: CASRIAGAYYEQYF. The CDR3 DNA reads TGTGCCAGCCGCATAGCGGGGGCCTACTACGAGCAGTACTTC.